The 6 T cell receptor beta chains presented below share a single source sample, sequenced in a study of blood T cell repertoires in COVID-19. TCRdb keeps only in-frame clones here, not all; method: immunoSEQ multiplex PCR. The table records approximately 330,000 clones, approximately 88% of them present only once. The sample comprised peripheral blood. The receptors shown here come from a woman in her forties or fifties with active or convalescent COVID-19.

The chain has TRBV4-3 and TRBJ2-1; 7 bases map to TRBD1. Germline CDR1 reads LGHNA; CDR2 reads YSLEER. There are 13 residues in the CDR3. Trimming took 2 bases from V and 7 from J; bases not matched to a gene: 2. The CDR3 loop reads CASSQSQGNEQFF. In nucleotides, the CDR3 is TGCGCCAGCAGCCAATCACAGGGGAATGAGCAGTTCTTC.

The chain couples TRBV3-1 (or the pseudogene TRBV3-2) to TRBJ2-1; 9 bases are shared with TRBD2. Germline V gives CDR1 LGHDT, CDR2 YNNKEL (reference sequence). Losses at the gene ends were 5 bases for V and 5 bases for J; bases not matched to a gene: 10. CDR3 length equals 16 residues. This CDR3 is CASSLVGLASHNEQFF. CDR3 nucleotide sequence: TGTGCCAGCAGCTTAGTCGGACTAGCGTCCCACAATGAGCAGTTCTTC.

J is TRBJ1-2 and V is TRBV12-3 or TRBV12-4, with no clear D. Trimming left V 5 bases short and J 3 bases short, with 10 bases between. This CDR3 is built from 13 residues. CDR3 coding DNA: TGTGCCAGCAGTCCAGAGCGGGACTATGGCTACACCTTC. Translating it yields CASSPERDYGYTF.

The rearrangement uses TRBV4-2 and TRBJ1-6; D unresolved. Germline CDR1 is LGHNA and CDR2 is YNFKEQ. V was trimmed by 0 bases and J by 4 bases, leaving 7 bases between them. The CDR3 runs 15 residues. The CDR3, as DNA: TGTGCCAGCAGCCAAGATGCCCGGTATAATTCACCCCTCCACTTT. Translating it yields CASSQDARYNSPLHF.

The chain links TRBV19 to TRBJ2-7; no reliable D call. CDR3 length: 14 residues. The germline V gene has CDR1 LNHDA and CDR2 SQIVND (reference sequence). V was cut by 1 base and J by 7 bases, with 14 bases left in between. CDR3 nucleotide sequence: TGTGCCAGTAGTATAGGTTCGAACACCTGGGAGCAGTACTTC. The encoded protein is CASSIGSNTWEQYF.

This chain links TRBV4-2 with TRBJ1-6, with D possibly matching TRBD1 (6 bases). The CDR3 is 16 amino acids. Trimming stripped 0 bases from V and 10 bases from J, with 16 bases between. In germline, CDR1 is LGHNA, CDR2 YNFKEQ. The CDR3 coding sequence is TGTGCCAGCAGCCAAGATGCAGGCCTGACAGGCTCACCCCTCCACTTT. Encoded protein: CASSQDAGLTGSPLHF.